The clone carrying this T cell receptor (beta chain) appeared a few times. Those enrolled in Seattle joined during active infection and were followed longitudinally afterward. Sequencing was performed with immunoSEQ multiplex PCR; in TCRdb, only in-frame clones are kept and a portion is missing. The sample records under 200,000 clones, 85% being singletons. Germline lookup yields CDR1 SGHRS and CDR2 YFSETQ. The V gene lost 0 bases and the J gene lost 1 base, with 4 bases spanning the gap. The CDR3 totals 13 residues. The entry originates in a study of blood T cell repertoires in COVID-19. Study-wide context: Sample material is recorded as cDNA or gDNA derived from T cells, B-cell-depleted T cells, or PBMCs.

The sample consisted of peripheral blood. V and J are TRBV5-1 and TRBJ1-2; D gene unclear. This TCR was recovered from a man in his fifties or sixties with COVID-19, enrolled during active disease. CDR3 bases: TGCGCCAGCAGCTTGGCAGATAACTATGGCTACACCTTC. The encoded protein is CASSLADNYGYTF.